Included here is one TCR beta chain sequence, with context. These data belong to a study of blood T cell repertoires in COVID-19. Study details: Whether acute or convalescent, the COVID-19 samples came from the United States, Italy and Spain. Sources were T cells, B-cell-depleted T cells, or PBMCs; the material itself was cDNA or gDNA.

Using immunoSEQ multiplex PCR, the repertoire was profiled, and TCRdb retains in-frame clones only, with some absent. The sample consists of hundreds of thousands of clones, 70% to 90% of them appearing once. V shed 4 bases and J shed 3 bases, with 17 bases lying between them. This CDR3 has 15 residues. Germline values: CDR1 SGDLS, CDR2 YYNGEE. The sequencing input was peripheral blood. The clonotype comes from a man in his forties with acute or convalescent COVID-19. V gene TRBV9 combines with J gene TRBJ2-7; D may be TRBD2 (5 bases). The CDR3: CASSNVVEGYYEQYF. The CDR3 nucleotides are TGTGCCAGCAGCAACGTAGTCGAGGGATACTACGAGCAGTACTTC.